The next 7 T cell receptor beta chains were all read from a single sample in a study of blood T cells in healthy people across ages. A J-beta primer mix and a sample-barcoded 5' primer were used in a second PCR of about 6 to 12 cycles. TCRdb recomputed calls from the 5' RACE reads with MiXCR, one row per CDR3 protein. The data show roughly 1.5 million distinct CDR3 sequences, approximately 43% seen once. What was sequenced was blood. The receptor set was obtained from a woman aged 18 to 35 in good health.

This CDR3 is CASSSPLGGSSGDTQYF. The CDR3 nucleotides are TGTGCCAGCAGTTCACCCCTTGGCGGGAGTTCGGGAGATACGCAGTATTTT. This rearrangement joins TRBV28 to TRBJ2-3; 7 bases line up with TRBD2. CDR3 length: 17 residues. Per germline, CDR1 MDHEN and CDR2 SYDVKM. V was pared by 4 bases and J by 5 bases, with 15 bases of the junction left unmatched. Drawing the rest from reference TRBV28 and TRBJ2-3, the complete variable domain is DVKVTQSSRYLVKRTGEKVFLECVQDMDHENMFWYRQDPGLGLRLIYFSYDVKMKEKGDIPEGYSVSREKKERFSLILESASTNQTSMYLCASSSPLGGSSGDTQYFGPGTRLTVL.

The chain has TRBV20-1 and TRBJ2-1; 11 bases match TRBD2. The germline CDR1 and CDR2 sequences are DFQATT and SNEGSKA (reference sequence). The CDR3 runs 16 residues. V trimming: 3 bases; J trimming: 5 bases; junction bases outside the gene matches: 9. The CDR3 protein is CSASPPSGRFNNEQFF. The CDR3 nucleotides read TGCAGTGCTAGTCCCCCTAGCGGGAGGTTTAACAATGAGCAGTTCTTC.

The chain carries TRBV9 and TRBJ2-5; 11 positions agree with TRBD2. The J call may not be correct, given that the DNA end is closer to TRBJ2-7. The CDR3 loop spans 16 amino acids. CDR1 is SGDLS and CDR2 is YYNGEE in the germline V gene. CDR3 amino acids: CASSGLPGTSGYEQYF. In DNA form, the CDR3 reads TGTGCCAGCAGCGGACTACCCGGGACTAGCGGATACGAGCAGTACTTC.

The table lists this clonotype with a few counts. This chain joins TRBV5-6 and TRBJ1-5, with TRBD1 matching 7 bases. V lost 3 bases to trimming and J lost 6 bases; unmatched junction nucleotides: 9. Per germline, CDR1 SGHDT and CDR2 YYEEEE. The CDR3 consists of 15 residues. CDR3 amino acids: CASSWGWDSGQPQHF. CDR3 coding DNA: TGTGCCAGCAGCTGGGGTTGGGACAGCGGTCAGCCCCAGCATTTT.

The V gene is TRBV20-1, the J gene TRBJ1-4, with 9 bases fitting TRBD1. The V and J ends lost 6 bases and 6 bases, in that order; junction bases with no gene match: 8. Germline-derived CDR1 and CDR2 are DFQATT and SNEGSKA (reference sequence). CDR3 length: 14 amino acids. The DNA of the CDR3 is TGCAGTGCCCGGGGACAGGGCGGTGATGAAAAACTGTTTTTT. Protein: CSARGQGGDEKLFF.

The CDR3 region has the DNA TGTGCCAGCAGTCCACTAGCGGACCTTTACGAGCAGTACTTC. Residues: CASSPLADLYEQYF. J is TRBJ2-5 and V is TRBV3-1, with 8 bases lining up with TRBD2. The DNA end is a closer match to TRBJ2-7, so the J assignment may be wrong. CDR1 is LGHDT and CDR2 is YNNKEL in the germline V gene (reference sequence). The length of the CDR3 is 14 residues.

This clonotype was detected only a few times. V gene TRBV18 combines with J gene TRBJ1-5; perhaps TRBD1 as D (5 bases). CDR1 and CDR2 from the germline V gene are KGHSH and LQKENI. The CDR3 contains 13 residues. V was shortened by 5 bases and J by 3 bases, with 8 bases between the two germline ends. The DNA for the CDR3 is TGTGCCAGCTCATTGGACAACAATCAGCCCCAGCATTTT. Amino acid sequence: CASSLDNNQPQHF.